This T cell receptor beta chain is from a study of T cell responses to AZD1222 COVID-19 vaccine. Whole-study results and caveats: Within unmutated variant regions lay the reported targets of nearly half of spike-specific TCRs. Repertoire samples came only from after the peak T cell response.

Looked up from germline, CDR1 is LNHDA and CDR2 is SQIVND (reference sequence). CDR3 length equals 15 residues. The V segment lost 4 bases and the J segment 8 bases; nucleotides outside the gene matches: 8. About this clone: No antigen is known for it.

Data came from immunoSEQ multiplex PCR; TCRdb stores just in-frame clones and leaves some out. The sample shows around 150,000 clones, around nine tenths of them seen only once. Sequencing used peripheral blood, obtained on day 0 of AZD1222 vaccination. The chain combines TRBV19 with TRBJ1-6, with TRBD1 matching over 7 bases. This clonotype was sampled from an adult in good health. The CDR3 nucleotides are TGTGCCAGTAGTACGACAGGGTTTGGCGATTCACCCCTCCACTTT. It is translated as CASSTTGFGDSPLHF. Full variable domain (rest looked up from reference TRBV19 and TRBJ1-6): DGGITQSPKYLFRKEGQNVTLSCEQNLNHDAMYWYRQDPGQGLRLIYYSQIVNDFQKGDIAEGYSVSREKKESFPLTVTSAQKNPTAFYLCASSTTGFGDSPLHFGNGTRLTVT.